One sample yielded the 6 T cell receptor beta chains listed below, sequenced in a study of T cells in Graves' hyperthyroidism and ophthalmopathy. There were TCR beta CDR3 regions amplified from RNA transcripts. HTBI primers were the set used in a first-round RT-PCR of the TCR CDR3. One entry per CDR3 protein, called by TCRdb with MiXCR from the multiplex PCR reads. The sample contains around 200,000 distinct CDR3 sequences, about 15% of which appear only once. The sample comprised blood. Source of these receptors: a woman between 50 and 59 years old with Graves' hyperthyroidism.

This clonotype was counted at least ten times. The chain combines TRBV12-3 or TRBV12-4 with TRBJ1-1, with D unclear. The CDR3 extends over 14 amino acids. V lost 6 bases and J lost 0, with 11 bases in between. Here the CDR3 reads CASSSPYVNTEAFF. The CDR3 region has the DNA TGTGCCAGCAGCAGCCCCTACGTGAACACTGAAGCTTTCTTT.

This clonotype was seen at least ten times. CDR3 amino acids: CASSLIVGELFF. CDR3 in DNA: TGTGCCAGCAGCTTAATCGTCGGGGAGCTGTTTTTT. The chain employs TRBV7-9 and TRBJ2-2; D call uncertain. The germline gives CDR1 SEHNR, CDR2 FQNEAQ (reference sequence). This CDR3 is built from 12 residues. Trimming pared 2 bases from V and 7 bases from J, leaving 5 bases between.

This clonotype was seen many times. Here the CDR3 DNA reads TGTGCCAGCAGCCAAATGACAGGATTCTACGAGCAGTACTTC. The encoded protein is CASSQMTGFYEQYF. The rearrangement joins TRBV3-1 to TRBJ2-7, with TRBD1 as a possible D gene (6 bases). Germline V gene lookup returns CDR1 LGHDT and CDR2 YNNKEL (reference sequence). The CDR3 covers 14 residues. Trimming cost V 2 bases and J 3 bases, with 11 bases left between them.

The sample holds many counts of this clonotype. This chain joins TRBV5-5 and TRBJ1-1; no clear D gene. Germline-derived CDR1 and CDR2 are SGHKS and YYEKEE (reference sequence). V was shortened by 2 bases and J by 7 bases, with 12 bases between the two germline ends. This CDR3 spans 13 amino acids. This chain's CDR3 is CASSFKTWGEAFF. The CDR3 DNA sequence: TGTGCCAGCAGCTTTAAAACGTGGGGTGAAGCTTTCTTT.

This clonotype was counted at least ten times. The chain has TRBV2 and TRBJ2-1, with D possibly matching TRBD2 (7 bases). The CDR3 length is 16 residues. The V end was cut by 4 bases, the J end by 4 bases, with 17 bases between. CDR1 and CDR2 (germline): SNHLY, FYNNEI. CDR3 DNA sequence: TGTGCCAGCAGTGTACAACGGGGGGCCGAATACAATGAGCAGTTCTTC. It translates to CASSVQRGAEYNEQFF.

This clonotype was picked up many times. V is TRBV25-1 and J is TRBJ2-5, with D unresolved. Germline lookup yields CDR1 MGHDK and CDR2 SYGVNS. The V and J ends lost 3 bases and 7 bases respectively, with 12 bases between them. This CDR3 contains 13 residues. The chain's CDR3 is CASSDAGRGTQYF. DNA of the CDR3: TGTGCCAGCAGTGACGCAGGACGCGGGACCCAGTACTTC.